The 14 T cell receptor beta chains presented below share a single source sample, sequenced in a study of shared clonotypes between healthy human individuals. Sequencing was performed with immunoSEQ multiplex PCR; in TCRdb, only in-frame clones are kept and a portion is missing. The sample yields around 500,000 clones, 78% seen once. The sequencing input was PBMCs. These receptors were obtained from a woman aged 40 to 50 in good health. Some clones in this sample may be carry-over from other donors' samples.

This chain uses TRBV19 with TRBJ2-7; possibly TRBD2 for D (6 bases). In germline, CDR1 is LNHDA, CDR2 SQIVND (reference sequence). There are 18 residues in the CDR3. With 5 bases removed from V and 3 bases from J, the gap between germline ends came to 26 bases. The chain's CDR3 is CASSPSLADYTGDYEQYF. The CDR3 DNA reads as TGTGCCAGTAGTCCCAGTTTAGCGGACTATACAGGAGACTACGAGCAGTACTTC.

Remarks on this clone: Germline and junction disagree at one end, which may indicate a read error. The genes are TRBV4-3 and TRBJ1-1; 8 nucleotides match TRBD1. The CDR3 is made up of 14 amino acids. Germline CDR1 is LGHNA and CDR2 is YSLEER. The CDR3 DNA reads TGCGCCAGCAGCCATCCGGGACAGGAGACTGGAGCTTTCTTT. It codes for CASSHPGQETGAFF.

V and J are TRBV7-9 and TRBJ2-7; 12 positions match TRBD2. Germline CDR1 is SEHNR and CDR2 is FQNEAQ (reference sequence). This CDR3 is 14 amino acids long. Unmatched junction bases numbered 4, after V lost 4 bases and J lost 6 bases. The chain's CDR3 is CASSSLAGGREQYF. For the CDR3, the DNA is TGTGCCAGCAGCTCTCTAGCGGGAGGGCGCGAGCAGTACTTC.

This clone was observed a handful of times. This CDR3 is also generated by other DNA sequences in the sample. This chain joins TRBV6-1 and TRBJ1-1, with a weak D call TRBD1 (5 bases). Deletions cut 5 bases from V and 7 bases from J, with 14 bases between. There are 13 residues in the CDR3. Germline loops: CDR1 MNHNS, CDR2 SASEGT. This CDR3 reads CASSQGSFVEAFF. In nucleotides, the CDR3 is TGTGCCAGCAGTCAGGGTTCGTTCGTTGAAGCTTTCTTT.

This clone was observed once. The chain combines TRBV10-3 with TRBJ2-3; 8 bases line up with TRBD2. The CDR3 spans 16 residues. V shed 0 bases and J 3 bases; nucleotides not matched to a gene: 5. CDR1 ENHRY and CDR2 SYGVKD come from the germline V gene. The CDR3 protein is CAISESAGGKTDTQYF. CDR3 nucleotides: TGTGCCATCAGTGAGTCGGCGGGAGGAAAGACAGATACGCAGTATTTT.

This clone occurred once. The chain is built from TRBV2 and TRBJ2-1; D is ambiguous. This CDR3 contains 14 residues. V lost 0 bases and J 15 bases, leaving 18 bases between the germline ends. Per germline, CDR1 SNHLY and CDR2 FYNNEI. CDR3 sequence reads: CASSEALAGPARFF. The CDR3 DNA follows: TGTGCCAGCAGTGAAGCGCTTGCCGGGCCTGCGCGGTTCTTC.

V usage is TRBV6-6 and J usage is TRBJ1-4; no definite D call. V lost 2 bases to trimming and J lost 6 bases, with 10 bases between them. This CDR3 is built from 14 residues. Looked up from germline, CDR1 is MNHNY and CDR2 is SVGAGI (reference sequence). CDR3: CASSYGWRDEKLFF. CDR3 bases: TGTGCCAGCAGTTACGGGTGGAGGGATGAAAAACTGTTTTTT.

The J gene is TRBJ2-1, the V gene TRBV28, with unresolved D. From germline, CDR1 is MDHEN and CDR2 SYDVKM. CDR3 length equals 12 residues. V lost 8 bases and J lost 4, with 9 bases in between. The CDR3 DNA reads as TGTGCCAGCCTACAGCGATACAATGAGCAGTTCTTC. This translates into CASLQRYNEQFF.

CDR3 in amino acids: CASSQNKNPSNQPQHF. The CDR3 DNA reads TGTGCCAGCTCCCAGAATAAAAACCCTAGCAATCAGCCCCAGCATTTT. The V gene is TRBV18, the J gene TRBJ1-5; D is uncertain. The germline gives CDR1 KGHSH, CDR2 LQKENI. Trimming removed 6 bases at V and 0 bases at J, with 15 bases between. The CDR3 extends over 16 amino acids.

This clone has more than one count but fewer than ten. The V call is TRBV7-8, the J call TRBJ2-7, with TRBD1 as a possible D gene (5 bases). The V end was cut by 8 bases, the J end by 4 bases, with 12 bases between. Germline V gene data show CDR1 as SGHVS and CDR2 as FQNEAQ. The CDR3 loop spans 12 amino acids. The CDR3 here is CASSGHRYEQYF. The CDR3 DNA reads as TGTGCCAGCTCCGGACATCGATACGAGCAGTACTTC. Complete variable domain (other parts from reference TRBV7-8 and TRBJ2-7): GAGVSQSPRYKVAKRGQDVALRCDPISGHVSLFWYQQALGQGPEFLTYFQNEAQLDKSGLPSDRFFAERPEGSVSTLKIQRTQQEDSAVYLCASSGHRYEQYFGPGTRLTVT.

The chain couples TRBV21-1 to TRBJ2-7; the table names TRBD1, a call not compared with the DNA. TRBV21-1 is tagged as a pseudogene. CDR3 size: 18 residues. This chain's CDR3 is CASSKFPISRVGSYEQYF. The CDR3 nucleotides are TGTGCCAGCAGCAAGTTCCCGATCAGCAGGGTTGGGTCCTACGAGCAGTACTTC.

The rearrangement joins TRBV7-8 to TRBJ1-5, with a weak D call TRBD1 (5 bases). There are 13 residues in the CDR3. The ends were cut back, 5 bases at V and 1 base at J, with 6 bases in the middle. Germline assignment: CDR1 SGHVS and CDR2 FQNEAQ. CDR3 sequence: CASSRDSNQPQHF. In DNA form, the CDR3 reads TGTGCCAGCAGCCGGGACAGCAATCAGCCCCAGCATTTT.

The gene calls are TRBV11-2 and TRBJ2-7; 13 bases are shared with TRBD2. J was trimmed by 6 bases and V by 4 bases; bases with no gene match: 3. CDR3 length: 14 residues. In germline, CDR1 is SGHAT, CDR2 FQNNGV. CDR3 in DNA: TGTGCCAGCAGCTGGACTAGCGGGAGAAGCGAGCAGTACTTC. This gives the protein CASSWTSGRSEQYF.

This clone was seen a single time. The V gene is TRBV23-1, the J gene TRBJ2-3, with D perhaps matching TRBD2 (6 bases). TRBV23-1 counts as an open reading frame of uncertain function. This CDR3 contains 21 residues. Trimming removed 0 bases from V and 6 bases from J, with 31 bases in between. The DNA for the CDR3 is TGCGCCAGCAGTCAATCCCAATGGTTCGTCGTGGGAGGCCCGTCGCGGGATACGCAGTATTTT. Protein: CASSQSQWFVVGGPSRDTQYF.